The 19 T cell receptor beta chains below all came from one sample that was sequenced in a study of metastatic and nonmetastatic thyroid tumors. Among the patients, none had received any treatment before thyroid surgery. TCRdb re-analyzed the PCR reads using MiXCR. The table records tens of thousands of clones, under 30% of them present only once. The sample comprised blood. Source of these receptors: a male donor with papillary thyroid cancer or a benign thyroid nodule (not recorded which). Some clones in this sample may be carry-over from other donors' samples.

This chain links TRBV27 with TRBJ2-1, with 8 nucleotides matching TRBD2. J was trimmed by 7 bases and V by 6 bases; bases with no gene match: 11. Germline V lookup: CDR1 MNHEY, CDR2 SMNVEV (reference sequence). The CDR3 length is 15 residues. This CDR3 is CASRARERGGNEQFF. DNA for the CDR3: TGTGCCAGCAGGGCAAGGGAGCGCGGGGGGAATGAGCAGTTCTTC.

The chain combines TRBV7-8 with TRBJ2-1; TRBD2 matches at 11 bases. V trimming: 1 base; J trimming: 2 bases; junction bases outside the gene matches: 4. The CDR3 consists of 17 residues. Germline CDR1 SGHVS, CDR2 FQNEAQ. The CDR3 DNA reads TGTGCCAGCAGCTTAGGGGGACTAGCGGAGACCTACAATGAGCAGTTCTTC. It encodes CASSLGGLAETYNEQFF.

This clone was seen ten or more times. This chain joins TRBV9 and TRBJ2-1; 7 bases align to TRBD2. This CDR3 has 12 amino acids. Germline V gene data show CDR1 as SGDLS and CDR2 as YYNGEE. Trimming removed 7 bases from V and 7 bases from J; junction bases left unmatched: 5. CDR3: CASGRVGNEQFF. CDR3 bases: TGTGCCAGCGGGAGGGTGGGGAATGAGCAGTTCTTC. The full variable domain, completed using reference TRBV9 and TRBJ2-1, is DSGVTQTPKHLITATGQRVTLRCSPRSGDLSVYWYQQSLDQGLQFLIQYYNGEERAKGNILERFSAQQFPDLHSELNLSSLELGDSALYFCASGRVGNEQFFGPGTRLTVL.

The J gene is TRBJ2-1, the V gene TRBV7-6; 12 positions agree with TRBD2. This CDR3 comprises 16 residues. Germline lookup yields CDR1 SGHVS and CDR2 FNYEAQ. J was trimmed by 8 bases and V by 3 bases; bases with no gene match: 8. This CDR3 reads CASSFTTSGSLDEQFF. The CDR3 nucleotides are TGTGCCAGCAGCTTTACGACTAGCGGGAGTTTAGATGAGCAGTTCTTC.

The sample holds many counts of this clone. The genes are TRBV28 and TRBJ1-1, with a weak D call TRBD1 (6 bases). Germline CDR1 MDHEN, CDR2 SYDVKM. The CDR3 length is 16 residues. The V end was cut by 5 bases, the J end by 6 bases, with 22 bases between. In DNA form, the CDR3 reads TGTGCCAGCAGTCCCGGGGCCTTACAGGGAACGCCTGAAGCTTTCTTT. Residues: CASSPGALQGTPEAFF.

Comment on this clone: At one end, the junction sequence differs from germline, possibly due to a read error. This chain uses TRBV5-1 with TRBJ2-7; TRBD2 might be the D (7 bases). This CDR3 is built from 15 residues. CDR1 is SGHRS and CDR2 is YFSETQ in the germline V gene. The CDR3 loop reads CASILEAGATYEQYF. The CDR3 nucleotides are TGCGCCAGCATCTTGGAGGCGGGGGCCACCTATGAGCAGTACTTC.

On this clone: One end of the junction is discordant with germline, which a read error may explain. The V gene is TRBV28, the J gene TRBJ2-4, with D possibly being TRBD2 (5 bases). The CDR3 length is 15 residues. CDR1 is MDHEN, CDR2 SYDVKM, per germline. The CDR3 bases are TGTGCCAGCAGTTACTATTGGGGAGCCAAAAACATTCAGCACTTC. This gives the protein CASSYYWGAKNIQHF.

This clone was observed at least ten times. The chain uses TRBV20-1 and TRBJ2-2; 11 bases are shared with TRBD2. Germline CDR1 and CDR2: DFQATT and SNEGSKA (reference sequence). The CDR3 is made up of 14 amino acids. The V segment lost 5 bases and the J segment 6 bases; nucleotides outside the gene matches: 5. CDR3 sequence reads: CSALSGRGAGELFF. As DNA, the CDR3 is TGCAGTGCTCTTAGCGGGAGGGGCGCCGGGGAGCTGTTTTTT.

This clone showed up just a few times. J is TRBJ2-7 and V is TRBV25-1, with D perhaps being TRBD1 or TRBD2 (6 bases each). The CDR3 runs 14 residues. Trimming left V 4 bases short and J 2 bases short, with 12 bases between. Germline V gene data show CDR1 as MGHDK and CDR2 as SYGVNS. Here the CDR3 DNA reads TGTGCCAGCAGTGTTGGTGGGGGGCCCTACGAGCAGTACTTC. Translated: CASSVGGGPYEQYF.

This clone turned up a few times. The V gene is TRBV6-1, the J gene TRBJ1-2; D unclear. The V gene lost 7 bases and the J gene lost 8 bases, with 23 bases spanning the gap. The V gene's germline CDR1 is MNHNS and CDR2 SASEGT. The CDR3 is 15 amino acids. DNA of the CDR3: TGTGCCAGCATTCTAAGCGAGTCACTCCCGGAGGGCTACACCTTC. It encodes CASILSESLPEGYTF.

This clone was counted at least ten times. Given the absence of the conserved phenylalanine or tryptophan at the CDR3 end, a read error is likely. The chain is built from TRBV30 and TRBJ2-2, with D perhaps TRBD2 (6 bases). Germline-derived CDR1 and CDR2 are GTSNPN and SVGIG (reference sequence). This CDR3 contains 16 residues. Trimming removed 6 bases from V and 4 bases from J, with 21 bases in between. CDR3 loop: CACHLWGSGGTGELFL. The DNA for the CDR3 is TGTGCCTGCCATCTATGGGGCTCCGGGGGCACCGGGGAGCTGTTTCTT.

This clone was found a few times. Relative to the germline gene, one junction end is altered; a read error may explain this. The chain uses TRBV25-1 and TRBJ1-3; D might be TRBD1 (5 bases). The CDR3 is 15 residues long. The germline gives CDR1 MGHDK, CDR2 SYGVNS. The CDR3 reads CSSTPSGYSGNTIYF. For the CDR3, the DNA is TGTTCCAGCACCCCCTCAGGGTACTCTGGAAACACCATATATTTT. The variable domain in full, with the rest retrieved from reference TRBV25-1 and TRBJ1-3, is EADIYQTPRYLVIGTGKKITLECSQTMGHDKMYWYQQDPGMELHLIHYSYGVNSTEKGDLSSESTVSRIRTEHFPLTLESARPSHTSQYLCSSTPSGYSGNTIYFGEGSWLTVV.

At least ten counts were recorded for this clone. The CDR3, as DNA: TGTGCCAGCAGTTCCCGCCGCCGGGGACTAGCGTTAAGCTCCTACGAGCAGTACTTC. It is translated as CASSSRRRGLALSSYEQYF. The rearrangement links TRBV6-2 or TRBV6-3 to TRBJ2-7; 10 positions agree with TRBD2. The CDR3 sequence is 19 residues long. V gave up 4 bases and J gave up 0 bases; unmatched junction bases: 15. Germline V gene data show CDR1 as MNHEY and CDR2 as SVGEGT.

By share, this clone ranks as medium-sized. The DNA of the CDR3 is TGTGCCAGCAGTTACCTACAGGGGGCGACCGGGGAGCTGTTTTTT. This translates into CASSYLQGATGELFF. The chain is built from TRBV6-5 and TRBJ2-2, with TRBD1 identical over 9 bases. This CDR3 is built from 15 residues. J gave up 5 bases and V 2 bases, and 3 bases lay outside the gene matches. The germline CDR1 and CDR2 sequences are MNHEY and SVGAGI.

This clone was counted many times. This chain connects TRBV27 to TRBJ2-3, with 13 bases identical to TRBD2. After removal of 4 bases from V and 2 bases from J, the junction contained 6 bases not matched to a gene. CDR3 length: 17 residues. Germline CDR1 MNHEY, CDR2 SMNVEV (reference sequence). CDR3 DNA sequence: TGTGCCAGCAGTTCCGGGACTAGCGGGACATACACAGATACGCAGTATTTT. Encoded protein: CASSSGTSGTYTDTQYF.

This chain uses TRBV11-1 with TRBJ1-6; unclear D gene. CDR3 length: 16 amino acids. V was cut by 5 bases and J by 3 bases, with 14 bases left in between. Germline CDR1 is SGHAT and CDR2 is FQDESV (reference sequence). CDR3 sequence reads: CASSLHGVRYNSPLHF. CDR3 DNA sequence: TGTGCCAGCAGCCTCCACGGAGTTCGCTATAATTCACCCCTCCACTTT.

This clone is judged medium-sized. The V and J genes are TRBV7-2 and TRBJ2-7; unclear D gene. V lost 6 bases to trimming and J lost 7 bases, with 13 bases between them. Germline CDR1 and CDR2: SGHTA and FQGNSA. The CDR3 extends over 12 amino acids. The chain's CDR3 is CASSPTRTEQYF. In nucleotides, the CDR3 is TGTGCCAGCAGTCCTACCCGTACTGAGCAGTACTTC.

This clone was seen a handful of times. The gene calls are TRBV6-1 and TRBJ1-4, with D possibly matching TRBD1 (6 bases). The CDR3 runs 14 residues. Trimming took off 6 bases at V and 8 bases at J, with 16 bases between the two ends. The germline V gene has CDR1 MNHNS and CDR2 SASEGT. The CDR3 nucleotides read TGTGCCAGCAGGAGAACAGGGAGTAACGAAAAACTGTTTTTT. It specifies CASRRTGSNEKLFF.

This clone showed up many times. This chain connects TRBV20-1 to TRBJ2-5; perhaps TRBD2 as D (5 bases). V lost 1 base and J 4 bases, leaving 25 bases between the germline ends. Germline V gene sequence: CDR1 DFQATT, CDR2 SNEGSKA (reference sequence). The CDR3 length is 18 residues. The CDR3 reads CSARVPEAAKAPRETQYF. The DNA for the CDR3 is TGCAGTGCTAGAGTCCCGGAGGCTGCGAAGGCCCCTAGAGAGACCCAGTACTTC.